This TCR beta chain was found in a study of T-cell memory formation after mild COVID-19. TCRdb analysed the 5' RACE reads with MiXCR anew, one entry per CDR3 protein. The table lists 400,000 or so distinct CDR3 sequences, roughly 21% of them singletons. V lost 1 base to trimming and J lost 4 bases, with 12 bases between them. Germline values: CDR1 SGHTA, CDR2 FQGNSA. The CDR3 covers 15 residues. This clonotype was counted only a few times. The rearrangement joins TRBV7-2 to TRBJ2-3, with D perhaps matching TRBD2 (6 bases). The sample was PBMCs or a T cell subset sorted from them (not recorded which). The TCR sequence derives from an adult woman who had mild COVID-19 (a few samples of this study predate the infection). Cell type and time point are not known. The CDR3 DNA follows: TGTGCCAGCAGCTTAGTAGCGACTAGTTCAGATACGCAGTATTTT. Residues: CASSLVATSSDTQYF.